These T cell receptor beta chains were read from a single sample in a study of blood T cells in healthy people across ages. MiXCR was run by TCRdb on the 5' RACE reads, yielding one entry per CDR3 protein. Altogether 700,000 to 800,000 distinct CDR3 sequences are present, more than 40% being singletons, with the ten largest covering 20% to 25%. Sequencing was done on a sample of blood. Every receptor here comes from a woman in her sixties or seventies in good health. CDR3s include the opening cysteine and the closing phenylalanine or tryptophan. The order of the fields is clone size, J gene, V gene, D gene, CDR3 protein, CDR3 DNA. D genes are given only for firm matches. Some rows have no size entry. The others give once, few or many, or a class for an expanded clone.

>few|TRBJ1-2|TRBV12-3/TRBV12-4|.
CASSPDSSNYGYTF
TGTGCCAGCAGTCCGGACAGCTCTAACTATGGCTACACCTTC
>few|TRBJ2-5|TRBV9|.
CASNSGLAQETQYF
TGTGCCAGCAACTCCGGACTGGCTCAAGAGACCCAGTACTTC
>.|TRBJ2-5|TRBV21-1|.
CASSSYPPGTGYQETQYF
TGTGCCAGCAGCTCCTATCCTCCCGGGACAGGGTACCAAGAGACCCAGTACTTC
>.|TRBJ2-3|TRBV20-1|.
CSARGPGSADTQYF
TGCAGTGCTAGAGGCCCCGGGAGCGCAGATACGCAGTATTTT
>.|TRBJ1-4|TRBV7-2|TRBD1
CASSSQGAGGTNEKLFF
TGTGCCAGCAGCTCCCAGGGGGCAGGGGGAACTAATGAAAAACTGTTTTTT
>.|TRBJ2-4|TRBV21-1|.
CASSKSGDSVAKNIQYF
TGTGCCAGCAGCAAATCTGGGGACTCAGTAGCCAAAAACATTCAGTACTTC
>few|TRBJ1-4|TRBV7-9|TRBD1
CASSGRTGFNEKLFF
TGTGCCAGCAGCGGACGGACAGGCTTTAATGAAAAACTGTTTTTT
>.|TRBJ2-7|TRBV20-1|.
CSARSGTPGNEQYF
TGCAGTGCGAGATCCGGGACCCCGGGGAATGAGCAGTACTTC
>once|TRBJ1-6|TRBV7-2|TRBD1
CASSQSRDRVPLHF
TGTGCCAGCAGCCAGTCCCGGGACAGGGTTCCCCTCCACTTT
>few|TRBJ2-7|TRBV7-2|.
CASSSFRGVGQYF
TGTGCCAGCAGCTCGTTTAGGGGGGTCGGGCAGTACTTC
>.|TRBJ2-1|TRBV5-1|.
CASGLAEPGDEQFF
TGCGCCAGCGGCTTGGCCGAGCCAGGCGATGAGCAGTTCTTC
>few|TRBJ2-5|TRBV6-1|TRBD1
CASSEVESTGEQYF
TGTGCCAGCAGTGAAGTTGAATCGACAGGGGAGCAGTACTTC
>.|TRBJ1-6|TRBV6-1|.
CASREVGWSPLHF
TGTGCCAGCAGAGAAGTCGGTTGGTCACCCCTCCACTTT
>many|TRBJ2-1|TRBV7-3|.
CASSDSGANEQFF
TGTGCCAGCAGCGATTCAGGGGCCAATGAGCAGTTCTTC
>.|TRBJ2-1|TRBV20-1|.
CSAPVGSGNEQFF
TGCAGTGCCCCCGTGGGCAGTGGCAATGAGCAGTTCTTC
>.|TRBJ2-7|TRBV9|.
CASSVGGISYNEQYF
TGTGCCAGCAGCGTGGGCGGGATCTCCTACAATGAGCAGTACTTC
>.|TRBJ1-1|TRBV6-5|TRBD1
CASSYSGTGYTEAFF
TGTGCCAGCAGTTATTCCGGGACAGGGTACACTGAAGCTTTCTTT
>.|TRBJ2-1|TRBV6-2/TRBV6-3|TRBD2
CASTGTGGPVYNEQFF
TGTGCCAGCACGGGTACGGGGGGGCCTGTCTACAATGAGCAGTTCTTC
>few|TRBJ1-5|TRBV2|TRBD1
CASSSRTGDSYSNQPQHF
TGTGCCAGCAGTTCCAGGACAGGGGACTCTTATAGCAATCAGCCCCAGCATTTT
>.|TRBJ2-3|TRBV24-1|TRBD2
CATMSASGETQYF
TGTGCCACCATGTCGGCTAGCGGAGAGACGCAGTATTTT
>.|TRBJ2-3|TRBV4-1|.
CASRPSGTLKIDTQYF
TGCGCCAGCAGACCCTCCGGGACGCTTAAGATAGATACGCAGTATTTT
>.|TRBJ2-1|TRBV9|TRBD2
CTSRPGTSELGEQFF
TGTACCAGCAGACCCGGGACTAGCGAACTTGGTGAGCAGTTCTTC
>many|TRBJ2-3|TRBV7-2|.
CASSLALSRTDTQYF
TGTGCCAGCAGCTTAGCGCTCAGCCGCACAGATACGCAGTATTTT
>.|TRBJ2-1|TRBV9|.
CASSVPQDSTYNEQFF
TGTGCCAGCAGCGTCCCCCAGGACTCTACCTACAATGAGCAGTTCTTC
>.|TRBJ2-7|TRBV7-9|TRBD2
CASSLGDYHEQYF
TGTGCCAGCAGTTTGGGGGACTACCACGAGCAGTACTTC
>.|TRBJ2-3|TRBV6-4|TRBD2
CASSELAGAPDTQYF
TGTGCCAGCAGTGAGCTAGCGGGAGCTCCCGATACGCAGTATTTT
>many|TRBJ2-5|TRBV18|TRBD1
CASSPNRGETQYF
TGTGCCAGCAGCCCTAACAGGGGAGAGACCCAGTACTTC
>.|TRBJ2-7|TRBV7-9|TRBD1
CASSALTGDCEQYF
TGTGCCAGCAGCGCACTGACAGGGGATTGCGAGCAGTACTTC
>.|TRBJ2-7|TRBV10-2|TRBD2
CASSSSGRYEQYF
TGCGCCAGCAGTTCTAGCGGGAGGTACGAGCAGTACTTC
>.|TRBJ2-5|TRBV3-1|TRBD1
CASSQEQGTAYNEQYF
TGTGCCAGCAGCCAAGAACAGGGGACCGCCTACAATGAGCAGTACTTC
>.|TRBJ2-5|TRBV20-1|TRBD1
CGSMGGGQGEKTQYF
TGCGGATCAATGGGGGGGGGACAGGGCGAAAAGACCCAGTACTTC
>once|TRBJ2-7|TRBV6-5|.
CATYRLGSYEQYF
TGTGCCACCTACCGCCTGGGCTCCTACGAGCAGTACTTC
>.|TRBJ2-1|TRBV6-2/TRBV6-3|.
CASSQRRDSGANEQFF
TGTGCCAGCAGTCAGCGTCGGGACTCCGGAGCGAATGAGCAGTTCTTC
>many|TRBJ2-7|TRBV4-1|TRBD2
CASSHILAGLYEQYF
TGCGCCAGCAGCCACATCCTAGCGGGGCTCTACGAGCAGTACTTC
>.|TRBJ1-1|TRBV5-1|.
CASSLVPGESKEAFF
TGCGCCAGCAGCTTGGTCCCAGGCGAGAGCAAAGAAGCTTTCTTT
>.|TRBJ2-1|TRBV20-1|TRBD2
CSAVGTSGISEQFF
TGCAGTGCCGTCGGGACTAGCGGGATTAGTGAGCAGTTCTTC
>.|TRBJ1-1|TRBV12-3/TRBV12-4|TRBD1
CASTQTGVRAFF
TGTGCCAGCACCCAGACAGGGGTACGAGCTTTCTTT
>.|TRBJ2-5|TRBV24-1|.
CATGPINQETQYF
TGTGCCACCGGACCTATAAACCAAGAGACCCAGTACTTC
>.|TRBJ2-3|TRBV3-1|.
CASSQSTVVKTDTQYF
TGTGCCAGCAGCCAATCGACGGTAGTAAAGACAGATACGCAGTATTTT
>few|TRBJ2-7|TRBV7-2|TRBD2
CASSFGTSGSDYEQYF
TGTGCCAGCAGCTTCGGGACTAGCGGATCAGACTACGAGCAGTACTTC
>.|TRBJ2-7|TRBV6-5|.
CASRSQGQVKYF
TGTGCCAGCAGGTCCCAGGGACAAGTCAAGTACTTC
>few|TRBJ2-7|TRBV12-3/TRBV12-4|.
CASSFGGGDEQYF
TGTGCCAGCAGTTTCGGGGGTGGAGACGAGCAGTACTTC
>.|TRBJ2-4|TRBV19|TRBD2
CASRSVAGGENIQYF
TGTGCCAGTAGAAGCGTAGCGGGAGGGGAAAACATTCAGTACTTC
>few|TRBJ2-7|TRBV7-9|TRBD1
CASSLSYLLTGGKYEQYF
TGTGCCAGCAGCTTATCCTATCTACTAACAGGGGGTAAATACGAGCAGTACTTC
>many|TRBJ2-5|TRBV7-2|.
CASSLGGLFQETQYF
TGTGCCAGCAGCTTAGGCGGACTATTTCAAGAGACCCAGTACTTC
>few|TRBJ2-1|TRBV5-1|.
CASSLAGANNEQFF
TGCGCCAGCAGCTTGGCAGGGGCTAACAATGAGCAGTTCTTC
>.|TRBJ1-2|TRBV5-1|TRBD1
CASSFGTGAGYTF
TGCGCCAGCAGCTTTGGGACAGGGGCTGGCTACACCTTC
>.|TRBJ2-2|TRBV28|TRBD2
CASSLLSGRANTGELFF
TGTGCCAGCAGTTTGTTGAGCGGGAGGGCTAACACCGGGGAGCTGTTTTTT
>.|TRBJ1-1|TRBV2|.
CASNVQMNTEAFF
TGTGCCAGCAACGTGCAGATGAACACTGAAGCTTTCTTT
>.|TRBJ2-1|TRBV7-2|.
CASSSRQGGRYNEQFF
TGTGCCAGCAGCTCGCGTCAGGGTGGAAGATACAATGAGCAGTTCTTC
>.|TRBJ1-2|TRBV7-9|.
CASSLAPGYTF
TGTGCCAGCAGCTTAGCTCCTGGCTACACCTTC